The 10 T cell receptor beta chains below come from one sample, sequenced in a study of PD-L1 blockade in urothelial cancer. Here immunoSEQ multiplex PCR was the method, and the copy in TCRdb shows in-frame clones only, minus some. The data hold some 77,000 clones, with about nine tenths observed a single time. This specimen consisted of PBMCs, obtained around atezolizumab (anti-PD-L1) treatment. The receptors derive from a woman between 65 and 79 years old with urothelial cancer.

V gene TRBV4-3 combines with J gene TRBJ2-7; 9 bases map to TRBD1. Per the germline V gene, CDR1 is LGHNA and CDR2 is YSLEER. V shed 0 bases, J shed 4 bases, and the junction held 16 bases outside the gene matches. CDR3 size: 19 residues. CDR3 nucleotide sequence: TGCGCCAGCAGCCAAGAAAATACTTATGTGGGGGACAGGGCTTACGAGCAGTACTTC. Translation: CASSQENTYVGDRAYEQYF.

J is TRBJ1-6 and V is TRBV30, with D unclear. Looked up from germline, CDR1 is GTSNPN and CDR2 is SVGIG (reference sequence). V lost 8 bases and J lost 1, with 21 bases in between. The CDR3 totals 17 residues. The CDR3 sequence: CAGRGAGVSSYNSPLHF. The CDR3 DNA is TGTGCCGGACGGGGTGCGGGAGTCAGTTCCTATAATTCACCCCTCCACTTT.

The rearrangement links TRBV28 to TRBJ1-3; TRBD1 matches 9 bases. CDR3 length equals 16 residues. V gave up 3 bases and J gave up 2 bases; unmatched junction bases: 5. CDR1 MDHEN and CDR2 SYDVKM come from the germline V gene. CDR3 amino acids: CASSLLRTGAGNTIYF. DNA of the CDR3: TGTGCCAGCAGTTTGTTGCGGACAGGGGCTGGAAACACCATATATTTT.

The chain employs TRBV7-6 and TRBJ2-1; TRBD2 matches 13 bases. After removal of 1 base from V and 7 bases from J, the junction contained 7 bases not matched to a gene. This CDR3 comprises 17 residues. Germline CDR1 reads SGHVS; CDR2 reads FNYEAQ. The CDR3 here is CASSLDGRTSGGNEQFF. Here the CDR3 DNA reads TGTGCCAGCAGCTTAGATGGGCGGACTAGCGGGGGAAATGAGCAGTTCTTC. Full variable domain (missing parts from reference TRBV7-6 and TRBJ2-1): GAGVSQSPRYKVTKRGQDVALRCDPISGHVSLYWYRQALGQGPEFLTYFNYEAQQDKSGLPNDRFSAERPEGSISTLTIQRTEQRDSAMYRCASSLDGRTSGGNEQFFGPGTRLTVL.

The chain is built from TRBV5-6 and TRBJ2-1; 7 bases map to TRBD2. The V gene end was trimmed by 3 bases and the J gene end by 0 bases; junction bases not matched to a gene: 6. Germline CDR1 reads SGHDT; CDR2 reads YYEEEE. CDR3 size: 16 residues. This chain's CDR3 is CASSYQGGSSYNEQFF. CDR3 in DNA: TGTGCCAGCAGCTACCAAGGCGGGAGCTCCTACAATGAGCAGTTCTTC.

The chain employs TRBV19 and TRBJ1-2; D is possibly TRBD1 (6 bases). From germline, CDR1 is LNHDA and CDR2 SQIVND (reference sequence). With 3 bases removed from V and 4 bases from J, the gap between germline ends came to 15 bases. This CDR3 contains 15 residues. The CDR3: CASSMQGRGSYGYTF. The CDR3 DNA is TGTGCCAGTAGTATGCAGGGCAGGGGTTCCTATGGCTACACCTTC.

CDR3 in amino acids: CASRHREGNRELFF. The CDR3 DNA sequence: TGTGCCAGCAGGCACAGGGAAGGCAACCGGGAGCTGTTTTTT. The chain links TRBV25-1 to TRBJ2-2, with D perhaps TRBD1 (6 bases). This CDR3 spans 14 amino acids. Germline V gives CDR1 MGHDK, CDR2 SYGVNS. V lost 6 bases and J 9 bases, leaving 17 bases between the germline ends.

The CDR3 nucleotides are TGTGCCAGTAGTATATCTCCGGGAGCGGACACAGATACGCAGTATTTT. Amino acid sequence: CASSISPGADTDTQYF. This chain uses TRBV19 with TRBJ2-3; D might be TRBD2 (6 bases). CDR1 is LNHDA and CDR2 is SQIVND in the germline V gene (reference sequence). V dropped 2 bases and J dropped 2 bases, with 14 bases sitting between them. The CDR3 totals 16 residues.

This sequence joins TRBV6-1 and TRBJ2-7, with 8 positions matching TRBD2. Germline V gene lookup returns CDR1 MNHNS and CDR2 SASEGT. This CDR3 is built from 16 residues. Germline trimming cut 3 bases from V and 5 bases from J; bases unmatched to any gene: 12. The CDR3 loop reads CASSEHGGGLMNEQYF. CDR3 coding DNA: TGTGCCAGCAGTGAGCACGGGGGGGGCCTTATGAACGAGCAGTACTTC.

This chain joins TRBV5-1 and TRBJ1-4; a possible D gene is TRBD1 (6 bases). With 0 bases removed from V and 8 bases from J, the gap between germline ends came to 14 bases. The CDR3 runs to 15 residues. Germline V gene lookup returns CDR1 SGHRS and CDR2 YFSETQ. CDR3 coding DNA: TGCGCCAGCAGCTTGGTGGACAGCAAATTCGAAAAACTGTTTTTT. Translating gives CASSLVDSKFEKLFF.